The T cell receptor beta chain described here comes from a study of shared clonotypes between healthy human individuals. There are a few counts of this clone. Additional DNA sequences in this sample encode the identical CDR3. The table came from immunoSEQ multiplex PCR; TCRdb's copy has only in-frame clones and leaves some out. The data contain around 1,000,000 clones, about 72% of them singletons. Trimming removed 4 bases at V and 2 bases at J, with 6 bases between. In germline, CDR1 is SGHTA, CDR2 FQGNSA. The CDR3 is 12 residues long. The sequencing input was memory CD4+ T cells from PBMCs. Specified subset: CD45RA-negative fraction. This receptor was obtained from a young man in good health. Some clones in this sample may be carry-over from other donors' samples. The chain has TRBV7-2 and TRBJ2-7; D perhaps matches TRBD2 (6 bases). Here the CDR3 reads CASSSSAYEQYF. The CDR3, as DNA: TGTGCCAGCAGCTCTAGCGCCTACGAGCAGTACTTC.